A selection of T cell receptor beta chains follows, all from one sample in a study of brain T cells in children with intractable seizures. Some clones are missing from TCRdb's copy, which holds only in-frame ones; the method was immunoSEQ multiplex PCR. The sample records 62,000 or so clones, more than 95% being singletons. Source: peripheral blood, taken at surgery. The receptors were gathered from a boy in the first two years of life with focal cortical dysplasia and intractable seizures. Each CDR3 is given with its conserved first and last residue. The order of the fields is D gene, clone size, V gene, J gene, CDR3 protein, CDR3 DNA. The D gene is left open where the match is weak. Expanded clones get a size class; other rows say once, few or many, or leave the size out.

D gene: NA; clone size: NA; V gene: TRBV7-2; J gene: TRBJ2-2; CDR3 protein: CASSLATVPAGELFF; CDR3 DNA: TGTGCCAGCAGCTTAGCGACCGTTCCGGCCGGGGAGCTGTTTTTT
D gene: TRBD1; clone size: NA; V gene: TRBV5-4; J gene: TRBJ2-6; CDR3 protein: CASRNGQGASGANVLTF; CDR3 DNA: TGTGCCAGCAGAAATGGACAGGGGGCCTCGGGGGCCAACGTCCTGACTTTC
D gene: NA; clone size: NA; V gene: TRBV6-5; J gene: TRBJ2-3; CDR3 protein: CASSYSRGLKDTQYF; CDR3 DNA: TGTGCCAGCAGTTACTCTCGGGGACTCAAGGATACGCAGTATTTT
D gene: NA; clone size: NA; V gene: TRBV7-2; J gene: TRBJ1-5; CDR3 protein: CASSFTDYNQPQHF; CDR3 DNA: TGTGCCAGCAGCTTTACAGACTACAATCAGCCCCAGCATTTT
D gene: NA; clone size: NA; V gene: TRBV5-4; J gene: TRBJ2-3; CDR3 protein: CASSLSAGAGTDTQYF; CDR3 DNA: TGTGCCAGCAGCTTGTCCGCGGGGGCGGGCACAGATACGCAGTATTTT
D gene: TRBD1; clone size: NA; V gene: TRBV4-1; J gene: TRBJ2-1; CDR3 protein: CASSQVPGQTMYGLWYNEQFF; CDR3 DNA: TGCGCCAGCAGCCAAGTCCCGGGACAGACCATGTATGGGTTGTGGTACAATGAGCAGTTCTTC
D gene: TRBD2; clone size: NA; V gene: TRBV5-4; J gene: TRBJ2-3; CDR3 protein: CASSLSVRAGGLRYADTQYF; CDR3 DNA: TGTGCCAGCAGCTTGAGTGTGCGAGCGGGGGGGCTCAGGTACGCAGATACGCAGTATTTT
D gene: NA; clone size: NA; V gene: TRBV3-1/TRBV3-2; J gene: TRBJ1-1; CDR3 protein: CASSQAGEAFF; CDR3 DNA: TGTGCCAGCAGCCAAGCAGGGGAAGCTTTCTTT
D gene: NA; clone size: once; V gene: TRBV19; J gene: TRBJ1-2; CDR3 protein: CASSIGPFNYGYTF; CDR3 DNA: TGTGCCAGTAGCATCGGTCCCTTTAACTATGGCTACACCTTC
D gene: NA; clone size: NA; V gene: TRBV28; J gene: TRBJ1-5; CDR3 protein: CASSPPTARQPQHF; CDR3 DNA: TGTGCCAGCAGCCCACCGACAGCCCGTCAGCCCCAGCATTTT
D gene: NA; clone size: NA; V gene: TRBV7-9; J gene: TRBJ2-7; CDR3 protein: CASSLGLNEQYF; CDR3 DNA: TGTGCCAGCAGCTTAGGACTGAACGAGCAGTACTTC
D gene: NA; clone size: NA; V gene: TRBV18; J gene: TRBJ2-1; CDR3 protein: CASSPRGEDNEQFF; CDR3 DNA: TGTGCCAGCTCACCACGGGGAGAGGACAATGAGCAGTTCTTC
D gene: NA; clone size: NA; V gene: TRBV4-1; J gene: TRBJ2-7; CDR3 protein: CASSQEWGTTYEQYF; CDR3 DNA: TGCGCCAGCAGCCAAGAATGGGGCACGACCTACGAGCAGTACTTC
D gene: TRBD1; clone size: NA; V gene: TRBV6-4; J gene: TRBJ2-2; CDR3 protein: CASSVTGGTTGELFF; CDR3 DNA: TGTGCCAGCAGTGTAACAGGGGGCACCACCGGGGAGCTGTTTTTT
D gene: NA; clone size: NA; V gene: TRBV21-1; J gene: TRBJ1-1; CDR3 protein: CASSIRQNPYESRAFF; CDR3 DNA: TGTGCCAGCAGCATCCGACAGAACCCCTACGAATCGAGAGCTTTCTTT
D gene: NA; clone size: NA; V gene: TRBV12-3/TRBV12-4; J gene: TRBJ1-5; CDR3 protein: CASSLAQYQPQHF; CDR3 DNA: TGTGCCAGCAGTTTAGCACAGTATCAGCCCCAGCATTTT
D gene: TRBD1; clone size: once; V gene: TRBV5-4; J gene: TRBJ1-3; CDR3 protein: CASSPDRPFSGNTIYF; CDR3 DNA: TGTGCCAGCAGCCCGGACAGGCCTTTCTCTGGAAACACCATATATTTT